The 23 T cell receptor beta chains below all came from one sample that was sequenced in a study of high-grade serous ovarian cancer treatment subgroups. Tumor tissue was taken before any definitive surgery or chemotherapy was given. Assay: immunoSEQ multiplex PCR; the TCRdb copy retains only in-frame clones and omits some. The sample has about 18,000 clones, about three quarters seen once. Sequenced input: tumor tissue. Every receptor here comes from a human donor with high-grade serous ovarian cancer.

The chain has TRBV19 and TRBJ2-7; TRBD2 matches 11 bases. Looked up from germline, CDR1 is LNHDA and CDR2 is SQIVND (reference sequence). V lost 3 bases to trimming and J lost 2 bases; unmatched junction nucleotides: 3. The CDR3 has 15 amino acids. The CDR3 loop reads CASSIGTSGAYEQYF. The CDR3 DNA is TGTGCCAGTAGTATCGGGACTAGCGGAGCCTACGAGCAGTACTTC.

In this sample, this clone turned up once. The CDR3 spells CASSLSGMFGYEQYF. For the CDR3, the DNA is TGTGCCAGCAGCCTATCAGGGATGTTTGGGTACGAGCAGTACTTC. The chain employs TRBV28 and TRBJ2-7, with D perhaps matching TRBD1 (5 bases). The CDR3 is made up of 15 amino acids. Germline-derived CDR1 and CDR2 are MDHEN and SYDVKM. Trimming pared 6 bases from V and 4 bases from J, leaving 19 bases between.

The chain couples TRBV6-4 to TRBJ2-3; TRBD2 aligns across 8 bases. The CDR3 consists of 14 residues. V was pared by 7 bases and J by 8 bases, with 11 bases of the junction left unmatched. Germline lookup yields CDR1 MRHNA and CDR2 SNTAGT. The CDR3 DNA reads TGTGCCAGCACCCGAGGGACTAGTGGTAGTACGCAGTATTTT. This translates into CASTRGTSGSTQYF.

The genes are TRBV5-4 and TRBJ2-1; D is perhaps TRBD1 (5 bases). V was shortened by 3 bases and J by 0 bases, with 13 bases between the two germline ends. The CDR3 loop spans 16 amino acids. Germline-derived CDR1 and CDR2 are SGHNT and YYREEE (reference sequence). The CDR3 sequence is CASSWGRGTSYNEQFF. CDR3 bases: TGTGCCAGCAGCTGGGGCCGTGGAACCTCCTACAATGAGCAGTTCTTC.

The chain has TRBV28 and TRBJ1-2, with TRBD1 matching over 12 bases. V was clipped by 2 bases and J by 8 bases; unmatched bases: 6. There are 15 residues in the CDR3. The germline CDR1 and CDR2 sequences are MDHEN and SYDVKM. The CDR3 sequence: CASSLGGTGGYGYTF. The CDR3 nucleotides read TGTGCCAGCAGTTTAGGTGGGACAGGGGGCTACGGCTACACCTTC.

This clone was detected a few times. The chain employs TRBV27 and TRBJ1-5; D is possibly TRBD1 (5 bases). The V end lost 2 bases, the J end lost 7 bases, and 12 bases lay between the germline ends. This CDR3 is built from 14 residues. CDR1 MNHEY and CDR2 SMNVEV come from the germline V gene (reference sequence). This chain's CDR3 is CASSLGRATQPQHF. CDR3 DNA sequence: TGTGCCAGCAGTTTAGGCAGGGCGACGCAGCCCCAGCATTTT.

The rearrangement uses TRBV9 and TRBJ2-7; TRBD2 is a possible D gene (5 bases). The CDR3 runs to 15 residues. V shed 4 bases and J shed 2 bases, with 16 bases lying between them. Germline V gene lookup returns CDR1 SGDLS and CDR2 YYNGEE. The DNA for the CDR3 is TGTGCCAGCAGCCCCCGGGGAACCTCTCCCTACGAGCAGTACTTC. This sequence encodes CASSPRGTSPYEQYF.

V gene TRBV9 combines with J gene TRBJ1-2; the D is unclear. CDR3 length equals 15 residues. V lost 4 bases and J 4 bases, leaving 17 bases between the germline ends. CDR1 is SGDLS, CDR2 YYNGEE, per germline. The CDR3 is CASSPSQASFYGYTF. In DNA form, the CDR3 reads TGTGCCAGCAGCCCCTCGCAGGCTTCCTTCTATGGCTACACCTTC.

CDR3 sequence (DNA): TGTGCCAGCAGTCATTCCGGGACAGGGGGCCACGAGCAGTACTTC. Translating it yields CASSHSGTGGHEQYF. The chain has TRBV25-1 and TRBJ2-7; 12 bases line up with TRBD1. After removal of 5 bases from V and 5 bases from J, the junction contained 7 bases not matched to a gene. The CDR3 spans 15 residues. Germline V gene data show CDR1 as MGHDK and CDR2 as SYGVNS.

CDR3 region: CASKDDSNQPQHF. The DNA for the CDR3 is TGTGCCAGTAAGGATGATAGCAATCAGCCCCAGCATTTT. V usage is TRBV19 and J usage is TRBJ1-5; the D is unclear. The germline CDR1 and CDR2 sequences are LNHDA and SQIVND (reference sequence). V lost 7 bases and J 0 bases, leaving 7 bases between the germline ends. The CDR3 spans 13 residues.

V gene TRBV7-2 combines with J gene TRBJ2-7; 9 nucleotides match TRBD1. The CDR3 is 13 amino acids. Germline-derived CDR1 and CDR2 are SGHTA and FQGNSA. J gave up 7 bases and V 3 bases, and 4 bases lay outside the gene matches. CDR3 residues: CASSFHRGLEQYF. The CDR3 bases are TGTGCCAGCAGCTTCCACAGGGGGCTTGAGCAGTACTTC.

The chain carries TRBV5-6 and TRBJ1-2; D is unresolved. This CDR3 is 15 amino acids long. Germline CDR1 is SGHDT and CDR2 is YYEEEE. Trimming stripped 4 bases from V and 7 bases from J, with 20 bases between. As DNA, the CDR3 is TGTGCCAGCAGCCAAATTCAAATTGCTCCGGGTGGCTACACCTTC. Translated, it gives CASSQIQIAPGGYTF.

This clone occurred once. The chain is built from TRBV6-5 and TRBJ2-3; 10 bases align to TRBD2. V shed 4 bases and J 2 bases; nucleotides not matched to a gene: 6. CDR3 length: 16 amino acids. Germline V gene sequence: CDR1 MNHEY, CDR2 SVGAGI. The CDR3 coding sequence is TGTGCCAGCAGTTCAAACGGACTAGCGGCCACAGATACGCAGTATTTT. Protein: CASSSNGLAATDTQYF.

This chain connects TRBV28 to TRBJ1-2, with D unclear. The V gene lost 6 bases and the J gene lost 7 bases, with 6 bases spanning the gap. This CDR3 contains 10 residues. Germline V CDR1 and CDR2: MDHEN, SYDVKM. CDR3: CASSRLGYTF. The CDR3 bases are TGTGCCAGCAGCCGTCTTGGCTACACCTTC.

This sequence joins TRBV19 and TRBJ2-7; a possible D gene is TRBD1 (6 bases). This CDR3 is built from 16 residues. V lost 3 bases and J lost 3, with 18 bases in between. The germline V gene encodes CDR1 LNHDA and CDR2 SQIVND (reference sequence). DNA for the CDR3: TGTGCCAGTAGTATCGGTCAGGGGTTAGGAGTCTACGAGCAGTACTTC. Protein sequence: CASSIGQGLGVYEQYF.

The chain carries TRBV28 and TRBJ2-7; 11 bases are a match to TRBD1. With 8 bases clipped from V and 3 bases from J, the junction kept 6 bases outside the gene matches. Germline CDR1 MDHEN, CDR2 SYDVKM. This CDR3 spans 14 amino acids. The CDR3: CASGPGQGDYEQYF. CDR3 nucleotide sequence: TGTGCCAGCGGTCCGGGACAGGGGGACTACGAGCAGTACTTC.

The J gene is TRBJ2-7, the V gene TRBV28, with a possible D match to TRBD2 (6 bases). From germline, CDR1 is MDHEN and CDR2 SYDVKM. V was clipped by 7 bases and J by 4 bases, with 11 bases between them. This CDR3 is 12 amino acids long. This chain's CDR3 is CASTAGLYEQYF. The DNA of the CDR3 is TGTGCCAGCACAGCGGGCCTTTACGAGCAGTACTTC.

The chain links TRBV19 to TRBJ2-2; the D is unclear. V lost 6 bases to trimming and J lost 6 bases, with 14 bases between them. The CDR3 length is 14 residues. Germline CDR1 and CDR2: LNHDA and SQIVND (reference sequence). CDR3 loop: CASRVTQIPGELFF. CDR3 DNA sequence: TGTGCCAGTAGAGTAACCCAGATTCCCGGGGAGCTGTTTTTT.

The chain joins TRBV7-2 to TRBJ2-7, with a tentative D call TRBD2 (6 bases). Trimming left V 4 bases short and J 0 bases short, with 7 bases between. The CDR3 is made up of 13 amino acids. The germline gives CDR1 SGHTA, CDR2 FQGNSA. The CDR3 nucleotides are TGTGCCAGCAGCTCGGGAGCCTCCTACGAGCAGTACTTC. Its protein is CASSSGASYEQYF.

There are a few counts of this clone. The chain is built from TRBV6-4 and TRBJ1-1, with D possibly TRBD1 on 5 matching bases. This CDR3 contains 14 residues. Deletions cut 8 bases from V and 4 bases from J, with 17 bases between. CDR1 is MRHNA and CDR2 is SNTAGT in the germline V gene. CDR3 protein: CASSAGGDSTEAFF. CDR3 DNA: TGTGCCAGCTCCGCAGGAGGGGATAGCACTGAAGCTTTCTTT.

This clone was found a few times. The genes are TRBV7-8 and TRBJ1-1; D gene ambiguous. Per germline, CDR1 SGHVS and CDR2 FQNEAQ. CDR3 size: 13 residues. The V end was cut by 2 bases, the J end by 0 bases, with 4 bases between. The CDR3 sequence is CASSLQLNTEAFF. The CDR3 DNA is TGTGCCAGCAGCTTACAGTTGAACACTGAAGCTTTCTTT.

This clone is medium-sized. The chain uses TRBV6-1 and TRBJ2-7; TRBD1 might be the D (6 bases). Trimming removed 2 bases from V and 1 base from J, with 12 bases in between. Germline-derived CDR1 and CDR2 are MNHNS and SASEGT. The CDR3 consists of 15 residues. The CDR3 DNA sequence: TGTGCCAGCAGTGAAATTGGGACAAATTCCTACGAGCAGTACTTC. Translated, it gives CASSEIGTNSYEQYF.

This clone occurred a few times. The V gene is TRBV6-6, the J gene TRBJ2-1, with 9 bases lining up with TRBD1. J lost 1 base, V lost 4 bases, and 2 bases had no gene match. The CDR3 has 15 residues. Germline V CDR1 and CDR2: MNHNY, SVGAGI (reference sequence). CDR3 nucleotide sequence: TGTGCCAGCAGTTTAGGGACAGGGTCCTACAATGAGCAGTTCTTC. Translating it yields CASSLGTGSYNEQFF.